Below are 21 T cell receptor beta chains sequenced from a single sample in a study of PD-L1 blockade in urothelial cancer. Sample time point: pretreatment peripheral blood. Libraries were prepared by immunoSEQ multiplex PCR; TCRdb keeps only in-frame clonotypes and omits some of them. In the table there are 60,000 or so clones, 85% of which are singletons. This sample comprised PBMCs, obtained around atezolizumab (anti-PD-L1) treatment. All receptors derive from a man in his 70s with urothelial cancer.

The J gene is TRBJ2-7, the V gene TRBV6-5, with TRBD2 matching 8 bases. Unmatched junction bases numbered 9, after V lost 0 bases and J lost 5 bases. Germline V CDR1 and CDR2: MNHEY, SVGAGI. CDR3 length: 16 residues. The CDR3: CASSYSGSGSRDEQYF. DNA of the CDR3: TGTGCCAGCAGTTACTCGGGAAGCGGGAGTAGGGACGAGCAGTACTTC.

The chain links TRBV5-1 to TRBJ1-1; TRBD1 matches at 9 bases. Germline V lookup: CDR1 SGHRS, CDR2 YFSETQ. The CDR3 runs to 16 residues. Trimming at V came to 2 bases and at J to 3 bases, leaving 8 bases not matched to a gene. The CDR3 here is CASSFTRTGVDTEAFF. CDR3 nucleotides: TGCGCCAGCAGCTTCACCCGGACAGGGGTGGACACTGAAGCTTTCTTT.

V usage is TRBV6-6 and J usage is TRBJ1-3, with a possible D match to TRBD1 (5 bases). The CDR3 runs 15 residues. Germline assignment: CDR1 MNHNY and CDR2 SVGAGI (reference sequence). V was clipped by 5 bases and J by 2 bases, with 13 bases between them. CDR3 nucleotide sequence: TGTGCCAGCAGTCCCTCTGGGGGGGCTGGAAACACCATATATTTT. Encoded protein: CASSPSGGAGNTIYF.

The chain uses TRBV6-5 and TRBJ1-1, with a tentative D call TRBD1 (5 bases). Looked up from germline, CDR1 is MNHEY and CDR2 is SVGAGI. Trimming cost V 4 bases and J 1 base, with 13 bases left between them. The CDR3 runs to 15 residues. The CDR3 loop reads CASSSVGASNTEAFF. The CDR3 nucleotides read TGTGCCAGCAGTTCCGTTGGGGCTTCGAACACTGAAGCTTTCTTT.

This chain joins TRBV19 and TRBJ2-2, with D possibly matching TRBD2 (5 bases). CDR3 length: 15 amino acids. Germline assignment: CDR1 LNHDA and CDR2 SQIVND (reference sequence). Between the trimmed V and J ends, which lost 7 bases and 4 bases, there was a span of 16 bases. CDR3 sequence: CASIPRRSSTGELFF. The CDR3, as DNA: TGTGCCAGTATTCCACGGAGGAGCAGCACCGGGGAGCTGTTTTTT.

The chain combines TRBV28 with TRBJ2-2; TRBD2 is a possible D gene (6 bases). The V end was cut by 5 bases, the J end by 0 bases, with 16 bases between. Germline V gives CDR1 MDHEN, CDR2 SYDVKM. The length of the CDR3 is 17 residues. CDR3 sequence reads: CASSRGGLATNTGELFF. In DNA, the CDR3 is TGTGCCAGCAGTCGCGGCGGGCTAGCGACGAACACCGGGGAGCTGTTTTTT. The full variable domain, rest sourced from reference TRBV28 and TRBJ2-2, is DVKVTQSSRYLVKRTGEKVFLECVQDMDHENMFWYRQDPGLGLRLIYFSYDVKMKEKGDIPEGYSVSREKKERFSLILESASTNQTSMYLCASSRGGLATNTGELFFGEGSRLTVL.

V and J are TRBV6-1 and TRBJ1-5; 9 bases are shared with TRBD1. Germline CDR1 reads MNHNS; CDR2 reads SASEGT. The junction had 22 bases not matched to a gene; V was cut back by 4 bases and J by 6 bases. The length of the CDR3 is 20 residues. The CDR3 DNA is TGTGCCAGCAGTGGGCGACTAGGAGGGGACAGGGCCTTTGGGGGTCAGCCCCAGCATTTT. This codes for CASSGRLGGDRAFGGQPQHF.

The CDR3 reads CASSSGQGVRGEKLFF. CDR3 in DNA: TGCGCCAGCAGCTCCGGACAGGGGGTCCGGGGAGAAAAACTGTTTTTT. The chain employs TRBV5-1 and TRBJ1-4; TRBD1 matches at 10 bases. This CDR3 spans 16 amino acids. CDR1 SGHRS and CDR2 YFSETQ come from the germline V gene. V dropped 3 bases and J dropped 8; count of bases not matched to a gene: 10.

This clone has a single count. V and J are TRBV7-6 and TRBJ2-7; 9 nucleotides agree with TRBD2. V shed 5 bases and J 4 bases; nucleotides not matched to a gene: 15. Germline V gives CDR1 SGHVS, CDR2 FNYEAQ. The CDR3 is 17 amino acids. The DNA for the CDR3 is TGTGCCAGCAGCCAAGGGGAAATTAGCGGGAGTACGTACGAGCAGTACTTC. The encoded protein is CASSQGEISGSTYEQYF.

This clone was observed a handful of times. The CDR3: CASSGGAFIEQYF. The CDR3 DNA is TGTGCCAGCAGTGGAGGGGCCTTCATAGAGCAGTACTTC. This rearrangement joins TRBV27 to TRBJ2-7, with a tentative D call TRBD2 (6 bases). The V and J ends lost 5 bases and 7 bases respectively, with 15 bases between them. Germline assignment: CDR1 MNHEY and CDR2 SMNVEV (reference sequence). CDR3 length: 13 residues.

The chain joins TRBV5-1 to TRBJ2-1; 9 bases align to TRBD2. V trimming: 0 bases; J trimming: 2 bases; junction bases outside the gene matches: 6. CDR3 length: 17 residues. Germline CDR1 is SGHRS and CDR2 is YFSETQ. The CDR3 region has the DNA TGCGCCAGCAGCTTGGTAGGGGGACTAGCAACCTACAATGAGCAGTTCTTC. It translates to CASSLVGGLATYNEQFF.

V and J are TRBV5-1 and TRBJ1-4; TRBD1 might be the D (5 bases). V lost 0 bases and J lost 8, with 11 bases in between. Germline CDR1 and CDR2: SGHRS and YFSETQ. This CDR3 comprises 14 residues. The DNA of the CDR3 is TGCGCCAGCAGCTTGGGGCCAGGGAACGAAAAACTGTTTTTT. Protein: CASSLGPGNEKLFF.

The chain links TRBV4-1 to TRBJ2-7, with 7 bases aligning to TRBD1. J gave up 1 base and V 2 bases, and 8 bases lay outside the gene matches. CDR3 length: 16 residues. Germline CDR1 and CDR2: MGHRA and YSYEKL. CDR3 sequence reads: CASSQRWAQGSYEQYF. The DNA of the CDR3 is TGCGCCAGCAGCCAACGATGGGCACAGGGGTCCTACGAGCAGTACTTC.

The chain recombines TRBV27 with TRBJ1-5; tentative D call: TRBD1 (5 bases). Trimming left V 6 bases short and J 3 bases short, with 9 bases between. The CDR3 is 13 amino acids. CDR1 MNHEY and CDR2 SMNVEV come from the germline V gene (reference sequence). The CDR3 protein is CASSRVINQPQHF. The CDR3 bases are TGTGCCAGCAGCAGGGTGATCAATCAGCCCCAGCATTTT.

The CDR3 protein is CASSFQDSHAYNEQFF. The CDR3 DNA is TGTGCCAGCAGCTTCCAGGACTCTCATGCTTACAATGAGCAGTTCTTC. V usage is TRBV7-9 and J usage is TRBJ2-1; perhaps TRBD2 as D (5 bases). The CDR3 sequence is 16 residues long. The germline V and J ends were trimmed by 3 bases and 4 bases, with 16 bases remaining between them. The V gene's germline CDR1 is SEHNR and CDR2 FQNEAQ (reference sequence).

V is TRBV18 and J is TRBJ1-1; TRBD1 matches at 7 bases. Per the germline V gene, CDR1 is KGHSH and CDR2 is LQKENI. V trimming: 2 bases; J trimming: 1 base; junction bases outside the gene matches: 4. The CDR3 runs to 15 residues. CDR3 region: CASSPNRGGNTEAFF. CDR3 nucleotide sequence: TGTGCCAGCTCACCAAACAGGGGCGGGAACACTGAAGCTTTCTTT.

This clone is a singleton in its sample. This sequence joins TRBV6-6 and TRBJ2-1; TRBD1 aligns across 9 bases. This CDR3 comprises 14 residues. Germline CDR1 and CDR2: MNHNY and SVGAGI (reference sequence). V lost 5 bases to trimming and J lost 7 bases; unmatched junction nucleotides: 6. In DNA, the CDR3 is TGTGCCAGCAGTACACCGACAGGGGGGAATGAGCAGTTCTTC. As protein: CASSTPTGGNEQFF.

This clone was counted a single time. The V gene is TRBV4-1, the J gene TRBJ2-3; no clear D. In germline, CDR1 is MGHRA, CDR2 YSYEKL. This CDR3 contains 13 residues. V dropped 0 bases and J dropped 4 bases, with 5 bases sitting between them. The DNA of the CDR3 is TGCGCCAGCAGCCAAGATACTCCAGATACGCAGTATTTT. This codes for CASSQDTPDTQYF.

The chain is built from TRBV18 and TRBJ2-1; 8 nucleotides line up with TRBD2. Germline V gene sequence: CDR1 KGHSH, CDR2 LQKENI. V dropped 3 bases and J dropped 5; count of bases not matched to a gene: 12. The CDR3 has 17 amino acids. This CDR3 reads CASSPRGSGEANNEQFF. CDR3 nucleotide sequence: TGTGCCAGCTCACCCCGGGGTAGCGGGGAGGCAAACAATGAGCAGTTCTTC.

V usage is TRBV5-4 and J usage is TRBJ2-1, with TRBD2 matching over 11 bases. The CDR3 sequence is 17 residues long. Germline values: CDR1 SGHNT, CDR2 YYREEE (reference sequence). V shed 4 bases, J shed 9 bases, and the junction held 15 bases outside the gene matches. CDR3: CASSATSGSGRRGEQFF. CDR3 bases: TGTGCCAGCAGCGCCACTAGCGGGAGTGGGAGGCGAGGTGAGCAGTTCTTC.

Note on this clone: An end of the junction does not agree with germline; a read error may underlie this. The chain joins TRBV4-1 to TRBJ2-7; 11 bases align to TRBD2. The CDR3 runs 15 residues. CDR1 is MGHRA and CDR2 is YSYEKL in the germline V gene. CDR3: CASSQDTSGSVRGNF. CDR3 DNA sequence: TGCGCCAGCAGCCAAGATACTAGCGGGAGTGTTCGGGGAAACTTC.